The 32 T cell receptor beta chains below were found in one sample sequenced in a study of T cell changes during pregnancy in multiple sclerosis. Repertoires were generated with immunoSEQ multiplex PCR, while TCRdb's copy carries only in-frame clones and drops some. The top ten hold approximately 0.6% of the sample, which has under 50,000 clones, over 85% seen once. The input for sequencing was CD4+ T cells from peripheral blood mononuclear cells, taken before pregnancy. These receptors originate from a female donor with multiple sclerosis, enrolled in a pregnancy study.

The chain links TRBV4-2 to TRBJ2-1; 8 bases map to TRBD2. With V trimmed by 1 base and J by 0 bases, 14 bases remained unmatched. The CDR3 has 20 residues. Germline values: CDR1 LGHNA, CDR2 YNFKEQ. The CDR3 nucleotides read TGTGCCAGCAGCCAAGGGGGGGGTAGCGGGGCTTACACCTCCTACAATGAGCAGTTCTTC. Amino acids: CASSQGGGSGAYTSYNEQFF.

This clone came up once. This chain connects TRBV7-8 to TRBJ1-5; D call uncertain. V was clipped by 2 bases and J by 4 bases, with 6 bases between them. CDR3 size: 13 residues. Germline CDR1 SGHVS, CDR2 FQNEAQ. CDR3 DNA sequence: TGTGCCAGCAGCTTATGGCAGAATCAGCCCCAGCATTTT. Translating it yields CASSLWQNQPQHF. The entire variable domain, with the rest obtained from reference TRBV7-8 and TRBJ1-5, is as follows: GAGVSQSPRYKVAKRGQDVALRCDPISGHVSLFWYQQALGQGPEFLTYFQNEAQLDKSGLPSDRFFAERPEGSVSTLKIQRTQQEDSAVYLCASSLWQNQPQHFGDGTRLSIL.

The gene calls are TRBV21-1 and TRBJ2-3; TRBD2, the table's D call, lacks a check against the DNA. TRBV21-1 is described as a pseudogene. The CDR3 sequence is 17 residues long. For the CDR3, the DNA is TGTGCCAGCAGCAAGACTAGCGGGAGACCTAGCACAGATACGCAGTATTTT. This gives the protein CASSKTSGRPSTDTQYF.

The chain recombines TRBV7-9 with TRBJ1-6; TRBD1 aligns across 11 bases. V lost 3 bases to trimming and J lost 8 bases; unmatched junction nucleotides: 3. Per germline, CDR1 SEHNR and CDR2 FQNEAQ (reference sequence). This CDR3 comprises 15 residues. The CDR3 region is CASSFWDRGYSPLHF. Here the CDR3 DNA reads TGTGCCAGCAGCTTCTGGGACAGGGGGTATTCACCCCTCCACTTT.

The rearrangement joins TRBV15 to TRBJ2-1; 7 bases agree with TRBD2. Germline V gene lookup returns CDR1 LNHNV and CDR2 YYDKDF (reference sequence). The CDR3 runs 17 residues. J was trimmed by 3 bases and V by 0 bases; bases with no gene match: 8. CDR3 DNA: TGTGCCACCAGCAGAGATCTGGGCGGGGGTCGCTACAATGAGCAGTTCTTC. This gives the protein CATSRDLGGGRYNEQFF.

This chain connects TRBV5-5 to TRBJ1-5; TRBD1 aligns across 7 bases. The V gene end was trimmed by 2 bases and the J gene end by 7 bases; junction bases not matched to a gene: 12. Per the germline V gene, CDR1 is SGHKS and CDR2 is YYEKEE (reference sequence). This CDR3 has 16 amino acids. The CDR3 spells CASSLALTGTGQPQHF. The CDR3 nucleotides read TGTGCCAGCAGCTTAGCTTTGACAGGGACGGGACAGCCCCAGCATTTT.

The V and J genes are TRBV11-1 and TRBJ1-1, with a possible D match to TRBD1 (6 bases). From germline, CDR1 is SGHAT and CDR2 FQDESV (reference sequence). The V end was cut by 0 bases, the J end by 11 bases, with 25 bases between. The CDR3 is 17 residues long. The CDR3 nucleotides are TGTGCCAGCAGCTTAGCTTCCGGACAGCACTCGCTAGCTGGTGCTTTCTTT. Its translation: CASSLASGQHSLAGAFF.

This chain links TRBV7-9 with TRBJ1-2, with 9 bases that match TRBD1. CDR1 is SEHNR and CDR2 is FQNEAQ in the germline V gene (reference sequence). The ends lost 1 base at V and 8 bases at J; junction bases unmatched: 14. The CDR3 runs to 17 residues. The CDR3 DNA reads TGTGCCAGCAGCTTAGGGATTCGGGACAGGGTGAGGAGGGGCTACACCTTC. Its protein is CASSLGIRDRVRRGYTF.

V and J are TRBV30 and TRBJ2-1, with 7 bases matching TRBD1. The length of the CDR3 is 11 residues. V lost 8 bases to trimming and J lost 4 bases; unmatched junction nucleotides: 2. Looked up from germline, CDR1 is GTSNPN and CDR2 is SVGIG (reference sequence). The CDR3, as DNA: TGTGCCGGACAGGAATACAATGAGCAGTTCTTC. It translates to CAGQEYNEQFF.

The chain has TRBV18 and TRBJ2-7; possible D gene TRBD1, 7 bases. Trimming removed 0 bases at V and 6 bases at J, with 15 bases between. The CDR3 has 15 amino acids. Germline CDR1 and CDR2: KGHSH and LQKENI. The CDR3 DNA reads TGTGCCAGCTCACCACCGGCCCGGCAGGGGGGCGAGCAGTACTTC. Translating it yields CASSPPARQGGEQYF.

V usage is TRBV7-9 and J usage is TRBJ2-2; possible D gene TRBD1, 6 bases. The CDR3 sequence is 15 residues long. The germline V gene has CDR1 SEHNR and CDR2 FQNEAQ (reference sequence). Trimming stripped 5 bases from V and 1 base from J, with 11 bases between. The CDR3 here is CASSPTRGNTGELFF. DNA for the CDR3: TGTGCCAGCAGCCCAACCAGGGGGAACACCGGGGAGCTGTTTTTT.

The chain uses TRBV28 and TRBJ1-2; D may be TRBD1 (6 bases). The CDR3 is 16 residues long. The germline gives CDR1 MDHEN, CDR2 SYDVKM. Trimming left V 5 bases short and J 2 bases short, with 18 bases between. The CDR3 loop is CASSPGGGGGNYGYTF. CDR3 sequence (DNA): TGTGCCAGCAGTCCAGGCGGGGGAGGGGGGAACTATGGCTACACCTTC.

The chain is built from TRBV7-9 and TRBJ2-7; TRBD2 agrees at 11 bases. The CDR3 totals 15 residues. After removal of 3 bases from V and 4 bases from J, the junction contained 5 bases not matched to a gene. Per germline, CDR1 SEHNR and CDR2 FQNEAQ (reference sequence). The CDR3 DNA follows: TGTGCCAGCAGCTTGTTCGGACTAGCGGGTTACGAGCAGTACTTC. It encodes CASSLFGLAGYEQYF.

The chain employs TRBV5-1 and TRBJ1-1, with 9 bases identical to TRBD1. The V and J ends lost 5 bases and 10 bases, in that order; junction bases with no gene match: 12. Looked up from germline, CDR1 is SGHRS and CDR2 is YFSETQ. The CDR3 extends over 14 amino acids. Here the CDR3 reads CASSLVIQGAGAFF. In nucleotides, the CDR3 is TGCGCCAGCAGTCTTGTGATACAGGGGGCCGGAGCTTTCTTT.

The chain uses TRBV2 and TRBJ1-6; D unresolved. This CDR3 is built from 15 residues. Between the trimmed V and J ends, which lost 7 bases and 0 bases, there was a span of 10 bases. Germline lookup yields CDR1 SNHLY and CDR2 FYNNEI. The CDR3 nucleotides are TGTGCCAGCATGCCCAGAAGCTCCTATAATTCACCCCTCCACTTT. Its translation: CASMPRSSYNSPLHF.

This sequence joins TRBV9 and TRBJ2-5; 15 bases match TRBD2. V gave up 0 bases and J gave up 5 bases; unmatched junction bases: 5. Per the germline V gene, CDR1 is SGDLS and CDR2 is YYNGEE. The CDR3 is 17 amino acids. The CDR3 is CASSVAGLAGGPETQYF. The CDR3 DNA reads as TGTGCCAGCAGCGTAGCTGGACTAGCGGGGGGGCCCGAGACCCAGTACTTC. The entire variable domain, with the rest obtained from reference TRBV9 and TRBJ2-5, is as follows: DSGVTQTPKHLITATGQRVTLRCSPRSGDLSVYWYQQSLDQGLQFLIQYYNGEERAKGNILERFSAQQFPDLHSELNLSSLELGDSALYFCASSVAGLAGGPETQYFGPGTRLLVL.

The chain carries TRBV21-1 and TRBJ2-1; the DNA was not used to check the table's D call, TRBD1. TRBV21-1 is noted as a pseudogene. CDR3 length: 14 amino acids. The CDR3 DNA sequence: TGTGCCAGCAGCAAAGGGTTCAGGGGCTTTGAGCAGTTCTTC. This translates into CASSKGFRGFEQFF.

The chain is built from TRBV2 and TRBJ2-6; 7 nucleotides agree with TRBD1. Trimming cost V 7 bases and J 0 bases; bases outside gene matches: 3. Per germline, CDR1 SNHLY and CDR2 FYNNEI. The CDR3 is 15 amino acids. The DNA for the CDR3 is TGTGCCAGCAATACAGGGGCCTCTGGGGCCAACGTCCTGACTTTC. Its translation is CASNTGASGANVLTF. The entire variable domain, with the rest obtained from reference TRBV2 and TRBJ2-6, is as follows: EPEVTQTPSHQVTQMGQEVILRCVPISNHLYFYWYRQILGQKVEFLVSFYNNEISEKSEIFDDQFSVERPDGSNFTLKIRSTKLEDSAMYFCASNTGASGANVLTFGAGSRLTVL.

The chain employs TRBV5-1 and TRBJ1-5; TRBD1 matches 7 bases. The CDR3 has 15 amino acids. Unmatched junction bases numbered 7, after V lost 4 bases and J lost 3 bases. The germline CDR1 and CDR2 sequences are SGHRS and YFSETQ. CDR3 coding DNA: TGCGCCAGCAGCGAACAGACAGGGAACAATCAGCCCCAGCATTTT. Amino acid sequence: CASSEQTGNNQPQHF.

This clone was counted a few times. The rearrangement uses TRBV2 and TRBJ1-1; a weak D match, TRBD1 (5 bases). From germline, CDR1 is SNHLY and CDR2 FYNNEI. The CDR3 runs 13 residues. Trimming pared 6 bases from V and 4 bases from J, leaving 12 bases between. The CDR3 region is CASSYNQGTEAFF. The CDR3 region has the DNA TGTGCCAGCAGCTACAATCAGGGCACTGAAGCTTTCTTT.

The gene calls are TRBV11-2 and TRBJ1-4; no definite D call. CDR1 and CDR2 from the germline V gene are SGHAT and FQNNGV. Trimming removed 5 bases from V and 8 bases from J, with 18 bases in between. The CDR3 is 15 amino acids. The DNA of the CDR3 is TGTGCCAGCAGCCCGGCCCGGGAGGTCAGCGAAAAACTGTTTTTT. Translated: CASSPAREVSEKLFF.

V and J are TRBV5-1 and TRBJ2-2; 7 bases align to TRBD2. Germline CDR1 SGHRS, CDR2 YFSETQ. The CDR3 length is 13 residues. V shed 3 bases, J shed 5 bases, and the junction held 1 base outside the gene matches. The DNA for the CDR3 is TGCGCCAGCAGCTGGGGGGGGACCGGGGAGCTGTTTTTT. It codes for CASSWGGTGELFF.

V is TRBV6-1 and J is TRBJ1-2, with a tentative D call TRBD1 (5 bases). Trimming took off 6 bases at V and 1 base at J, with 6 bases between the two ends. The CDR3 covers 12 residues. Germline V gene lookup returns CDR1 MNHNS and CDR2 SASEGT. The CDR3 DNA is TGTGCCAGCAGGGACAATAACTATGGCTACACCTTC. It yields the protein CASRDNNYGYTF.

This rearrangement joins TRBV9 to TRBJ2-5; D is possibly TRBD2 (6 bases). Germline-derived CDR1 and CDR2 are SGDLS and YYNGEE. The CDR3 contains 13 residues. The V end lost 4 bases, the J end lost 7 bases, and 14 bases lay between the germline ends. The CDR3 is CASSTRDWGTQYF. In nucleotides, the CDR3 is TGTGCCAGCAGCACCCGGGACTGGGGGACCCAGTACTTC.

The rearrangement links TRBV19 to TRBJ1-3; the D is unclear. There are 13 residues in the CDR3. Trimming removed 6 bases from V and 4 bases from J, with 10 bases in between. Germline V gene data show CDR1 as LNHDA and CDR2 as SQIVND (reference sequence). DNA of the CDR3: TGTGCCAGTAGGTTGAATCAGGGAAACACCATATATTTT. Encoded protein: CASRLNQGNTIYF.

The genes are TRBV6-5 and TRBJ2-1; D possibly corresponds to TRBD2 (6 bases). CDR3 length equals 13 residues. From germline, CDR1 is MNHEY and CDR2 SVGAGI. V dropped 6 bases and J dropped 7 bases, with 13 bases sitting between them. CDR3: CASSYVSGNEQFF. CDR3 sequence (DNA): TGTGCCAGCAGCTATGTCAGCGGGAATGAGCAGTTCTTC.

V usage is TRBV27 and J usage is TRBJ1-1, with a tentative D call TRBD1 (6 bases). Germline V gene sequence: CDR1 MNHEY, CDR2 SMNVEV (reference sequence). The ends were cut back, 9 bases at V and 4 bases at J, with 27 bases in the middle. This CDR3 is 17 amino acids long. CDR3 in DNA: TGTGCCAGTTCCAGTCTTAAAACAGGGACCTTGGCCACTGAAGCTTTCTTT. It codes for CASSSLKTGTLATEAFF.

This clone was seen just once. The chain has TRBV6-5 and TRBJ1-1, with unresolved D. Trimming removed 5 bases at V and 6 bases at J, with 13 bases between. CDR1 and CDR2 from the germline V gene are MNHEY and SVGAGI. CDR3 length equals 13 residues. CDR3 sequence reads: CASSQIVESEAFF. CDR3 coding DNA: TGTGCCAGCAGTCAAATCGTAGAGTCTGAAGCTTTCTTT.

The V and J genes are TRBV11-3 and TRBJ1-1; tentative D call: TRBD1 (5 bases). Germline V lookup: CDR1 SGHNT, CDR2 YENEEA. Trimming took off 4 bases at V and 1 base at J, with 10 bases between the two ends. The CDR3 covers 14 residues. The CDR3 DNA follows: TGTGCCAGCAGCTCGGGCGGGGGGAACACTGAAGCTTTCTTT. Translation: CASSSGGGNTEAFF.

A single count supports this clone. The CDR3 nucleotides are TGTGCCAGCAGCTTAAGGGGTTCTAACTATGGCTACACCTTC. Its protein product is CASSLRGSNYGYTF. The rearrangement joins TRBV7-2 to TRBJ1-2; D may be TRBD1 (5 bases). CDR1 and CDR2 from the germline V gene are SGHTA and FQGNSA. The CDR3 runs to 14 residues. Trimming cost V 2 bases and J 0 bases, with 7 bases left between them.

The genes are TRBV6-6 and TRBJ1-5; D gene ambiguous. The germline CDR1 and CDR2 sequences are MNHNY and SVGAGI (reference sequence). The CDR3 extends over 16 amino acids. Trimming cost V 0 bases and J 0 bases, with 9 bases left between them. CDR3 sequence: CASSYSVVYSNQPQHF. The CDR3 DNA is TGTGCCAGCAGTTACTCGGTAGTATATAGCAATCAGCCCCAGCATTTT.

The DNA of the CDR3 is TGTGCCAGCAGTTTTTTTCTTACTTGGGGGCGTACCAGCGGGGAGCTGTTTTTT. Protein: CASSFFLTWGRTSGELFF. The rearrangement links TRBV28 to TRBJ2-2; TRBD1 might be the D (6 bases). The germline V and J ends were trimmed by 3 bases and 7 bases, with 24 bases remaining between them. The V gene's germline CDR1 is MDHEN and CDR2 SYDVKM. This CDR3 has 18 residues.